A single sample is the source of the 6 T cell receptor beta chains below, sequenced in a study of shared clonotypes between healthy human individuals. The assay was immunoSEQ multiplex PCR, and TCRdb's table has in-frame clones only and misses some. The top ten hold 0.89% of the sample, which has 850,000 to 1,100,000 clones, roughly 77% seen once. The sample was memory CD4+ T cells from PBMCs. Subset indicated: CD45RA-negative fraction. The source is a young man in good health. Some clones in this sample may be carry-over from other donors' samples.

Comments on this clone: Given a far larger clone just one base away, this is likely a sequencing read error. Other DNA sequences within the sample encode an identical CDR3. CDR3 in amino acids: CASSYGGGEKLFF. The CDR3 coding sequence is TGTGCCAGCAGTTACGGGGGAGGGGAAAAACTGTTTTTT. V gene TRBV6-6 combines with J gene TRBJ1-4; D might be TRBD1 (5 bases). Trimming cost V 2 bases and J 8 bases, with 9 bases left between them. Germline V CDR1 and CDR2: MNHNY, SVGAGI (reference sequence). The CDR3 sequence is 13 residues long.

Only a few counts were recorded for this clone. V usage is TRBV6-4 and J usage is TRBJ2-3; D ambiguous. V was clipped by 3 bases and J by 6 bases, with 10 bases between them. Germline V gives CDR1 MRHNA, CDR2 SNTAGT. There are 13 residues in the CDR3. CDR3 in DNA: TGTGCCAGCAGTGAATACTCCGGGGATACGCAGTATTTT. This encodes CASSEYSGDTQYF.

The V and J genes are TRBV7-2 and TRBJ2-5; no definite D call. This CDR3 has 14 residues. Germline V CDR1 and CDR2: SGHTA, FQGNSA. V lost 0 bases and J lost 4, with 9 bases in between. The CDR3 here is CASSLARSRETQYF. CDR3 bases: TGTGCCAGCAGCTTAGCACGGTCGCGAGAGACCCAGTACTTC.

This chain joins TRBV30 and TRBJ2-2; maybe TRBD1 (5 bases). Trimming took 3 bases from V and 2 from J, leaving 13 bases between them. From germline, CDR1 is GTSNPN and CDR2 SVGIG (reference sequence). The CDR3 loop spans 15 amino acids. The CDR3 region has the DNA TGTGCCTGGAGGGCAAAAGGGGTAAACACCGGGGAGCTGTTTTTT. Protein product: CAWRAKGVNTGELFF.

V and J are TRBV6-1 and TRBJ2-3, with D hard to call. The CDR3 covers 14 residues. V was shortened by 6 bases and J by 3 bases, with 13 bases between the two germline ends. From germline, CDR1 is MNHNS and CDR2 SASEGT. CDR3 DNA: TGTGCCAGCAGCTATCTTATATGGACAGATACGCAGTATTTT. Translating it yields CASSYLIWTDTQYF.

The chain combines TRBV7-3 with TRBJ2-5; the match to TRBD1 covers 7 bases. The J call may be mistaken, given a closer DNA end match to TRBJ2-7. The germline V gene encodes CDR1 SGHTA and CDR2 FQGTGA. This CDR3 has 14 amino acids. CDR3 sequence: CASSETGNDYEQYF. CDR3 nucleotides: TGTGCCAGCAGCGAGACAGGGAATGATTACGAGCAGTACTTC.